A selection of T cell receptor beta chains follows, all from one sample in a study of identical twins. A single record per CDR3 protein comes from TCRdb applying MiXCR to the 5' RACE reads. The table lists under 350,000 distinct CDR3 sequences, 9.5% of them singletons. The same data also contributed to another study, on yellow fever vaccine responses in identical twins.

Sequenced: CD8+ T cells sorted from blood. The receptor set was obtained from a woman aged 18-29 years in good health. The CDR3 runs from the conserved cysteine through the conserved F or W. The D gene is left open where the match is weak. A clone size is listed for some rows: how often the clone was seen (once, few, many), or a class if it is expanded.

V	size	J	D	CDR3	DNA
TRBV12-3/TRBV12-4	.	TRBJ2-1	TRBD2	CASCFPGLAGNSYNEQFF	TGTGCCAGCTGTTTCCCCGGACTAGCGGGGAACTCCTACAATGAGCAGTTCTTC
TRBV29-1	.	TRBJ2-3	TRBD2	CSVSPGGPVDTQYF	TGCAGCGTTAGTCCGGGGGGGCCTGTAGATACGCAGTATTTT
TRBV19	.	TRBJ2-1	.	CASSATTGWSSYNEQFF	TGTGCCAGTAGTGCGACCACAGGGTGGAGCTCCTACAATGAGCAGTTCTTC
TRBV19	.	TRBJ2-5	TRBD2	CASKASGGSQETQYF	TGTGCCAGTAAAGCTAGCGGGGGAAGTCAAGAGACCCAGTACTTC
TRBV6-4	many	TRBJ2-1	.	CASSDGAYNEQFF	TGTGCCAGCAGTGACGGGGCTTACAATGAGCAGTTCTTC
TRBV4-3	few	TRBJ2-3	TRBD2	CASSQELRTSGRVTDTQYF	TGCGCCAGCAGCCAAGAATTGCGGACTAGCGGGAGGGTGACAGATACGCAGTATTTT
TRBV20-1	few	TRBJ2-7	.	CSARDFQGGTYEQYF	TGCAGTGCTAGAGATTTTCAAGGCGGGACCTACGAGCAGTACTTC
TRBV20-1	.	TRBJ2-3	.	CSARPRVNPDTQYF	TGCAGTGCTAGGCCCAGGGTGAACCCAGATACGCAGTATTTT
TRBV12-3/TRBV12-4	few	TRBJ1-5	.	CASSLDPETYNQPQHF	TGTGCCAGCAGTCTAGATCCTGAGACCTATAATCAGCCCCAGCATTTT
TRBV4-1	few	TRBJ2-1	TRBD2	CASSRGLAGKDEQFF	TGCGCCAGCAGCCGGGGACTAGCGGGAAAGGATGAGCAGTTCTTC
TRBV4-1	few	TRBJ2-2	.	CASSQDNRDTGELFF	TGCGCCAGCAGCCAAGATAACCGGGACACCGGGGAGCTGTTTTTT
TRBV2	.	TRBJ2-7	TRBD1	CASRGSRDRGRQEQYF	TGTGCCAGCAGAGGCAGTCGGGACAGGGGGAGGCAAGAGCAGTACTTC
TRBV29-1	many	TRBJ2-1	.	CSVPTTWLGNEQFF	TGCAGCGTTCCTACGACCTGGTTGGGCAATGAGCAGTTCTTC
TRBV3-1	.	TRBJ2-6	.	CASSKPFSGAGANVLTF	TGTGCCAGCAGCAAGCCGTTCTCTGGGGCTGGGGCCAACGTCCTGACTTTC
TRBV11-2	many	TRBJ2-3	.	CASSLGTLDTQYF	TGTGCCAGCAGCCTGGGGACTCTAGATACGCAGTATTTT
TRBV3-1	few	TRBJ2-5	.	CACSQDPLLPQETQYF	TGTGCCTGCAGCCAAGACCCCCTCCTGCCCCAAGAGACCCAGTACTTC
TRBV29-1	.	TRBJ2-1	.	CSVEGPKNEQFF	TGCAGCGTTGAGGGTCCTAAGAATGAGCAGTTCTTC
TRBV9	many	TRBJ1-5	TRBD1	CASSMGQGLNQPQHF	TGTGCCAGCAGCATGGGACAGGGTCTCAATCAGCCCCAGCATTTT
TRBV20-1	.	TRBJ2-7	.	CSAEAAAAYEQYF	TGCAGTGCCGAGGCGGCAGCGGCCTACGAGCAGTACTTC
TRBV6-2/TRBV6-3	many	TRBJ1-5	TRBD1	CASSLGQVDQPQHF	TGTGCCAGCAGCCTCGGACAGGTGGATCAGCCCCAGCATTTT
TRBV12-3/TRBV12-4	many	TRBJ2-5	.	CASSPWDQETQYF	TGTGCCAGCAGTCCATGGGACCAAGAGACCCAGTACTTC
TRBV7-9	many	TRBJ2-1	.	CASSPRTSSYNEQFF	TGTGCCAGCAGCCCCAGGACAAGCTCCTACAATGAGCAGTTCTTC
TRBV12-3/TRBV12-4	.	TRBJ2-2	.	CASIDRNTGELFF	TGTGCCAGCATTGACAGAAACACCGGGGAGCTGTTTTTT
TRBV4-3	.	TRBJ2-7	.	CASSPRTASYEQYF	TGCGCCAGCAGCCCCCGGACTGCCTCCTACGAGCAGTACTTC
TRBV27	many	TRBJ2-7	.	CASRPPGSDYYEQYF	TGTGCCAGCAGACCACCCGGTTCGGATTACTACGAGCAGTACTTC
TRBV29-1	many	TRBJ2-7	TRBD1	CSVKTGGYEQYF	TGCAGCGTCAAGACAGGGGGGTACGAGCAGTACTTC
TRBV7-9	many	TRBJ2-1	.	CASSPGYEQFF	TGTGCCAGCAGCCCAGGCTATGAGCAGTTCTTC
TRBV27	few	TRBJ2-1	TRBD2	CASSLGAGAEQFF	TGTGCCAGCAGTTTAGGAGCGGGAGCTGAGCAGTTCTTC
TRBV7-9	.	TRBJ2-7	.	CASSPSTGLYEQYF	TGTGCCAGCAGCCCGTCGACAGGTCTCTACGAGCAGTACTTC
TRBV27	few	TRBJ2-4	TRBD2	CASSLAGLAGNIQYF	TGTGCCAGCAGTCTCGCGGGACTAGCTGGGAACATTCAGTACTTC
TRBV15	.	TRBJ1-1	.	CATSTMNNEAFF	TGTGCCACCAGCACCATGAACAATGAAGCTTTCTTT